The clone carrying this TCR beta chain was seen many times. This sample stems from a study of T cells in Graves' hyperthyroidism and ophthalmopathy. Study summary: Staff took peripheral blood when the initial diagnosis was made, before any treatment began.

The germline gives CDR1 SGHVS, CDR2 FQNEAQ. This CDR3 is built from 16 residues. The junction had 11 bases not matched to a gene; V was cut back by 4 bases and J by 9 bases. Graves' hyperthyroidism was deemed stable absent ophthalmopathy progression within 18 months. Uncontrolled infection, other autoimmune disease, pregnancy or lactation led to exclusion. Orbital computed tomography, thyroid ultrasound, serum thyroxine and TRAb, and clinical symptoms together informed the diagnoses. TCR beta CDR3 sequences were amplified from RNA transcripts. Researchers ran a first-round RT-PCR on the TCR CDR3 using the HTBI primer set. MiXCR was run by TCRdb on the multiplex PCR reads, yielding one entry per CDR3 protein. The sample holds some 720,000 distinct CDR3 sequences, roughly 15% seen once.

The sample was blood. The rearrangement links TRBV7-8 to TRBJ2-7; 14 positions match TRBD2. This sequence was found in a man between 18 and 29 years old with Graves' hyperthyroidism. The DNA for the CDR3 is TGTGCCAGCAGCTCGCGACTAGCGGGAGGGCCCATTAGGCAGTACTTC. This translates into CASSSRLAGGPIRQYF.